This T cell receptor (beta chain) was profiled in a study of regulatory T cells in long-lasting Graves disease. Trimming stripped 6 bases from V and 7 bases from J, with 15 bases between. The CDR3 has 12 residues. In germline, CDR1 is SQVTM, CDR2 ANQGSEA. The authors built TCR beta libraries using iRepertoire HTBI primers and Arm-PCR of CDR3 regions. TCRdb redid the calling of the multiplex PCR reads with MiXCR, one entry per CDR3 protein. This table has about 540,000 distinct CDR3 sequences, about 13% appearing once. Time point indicated: newly diagnosed GD, antithyroid drugs for less than 3 months. Isolated PBMC RNA provided the starting material for the TCR library. This clonotype was seen at least ten times. These data also featured in a second study, about T cells in Graves' hyperthyroidism and ophthalmopathy.

The receptor's source is a man aged 30-40 years with Graves disease. The sample in question was peripheral blood mononuclear cells (PBMCs), obtained at new diagnosis, from a patient treated with antithyroid drugs. This sequence joins TRBV29-1 and TRBJ1-1; D is possibly TRBD1 (6 bases). The CDR3 sequence: CSVEIRGREAFF. Here the CDR3 DNA reads TGCAGCGTAGAAATCAGGGGACGTGAAGCTTTCTTT.